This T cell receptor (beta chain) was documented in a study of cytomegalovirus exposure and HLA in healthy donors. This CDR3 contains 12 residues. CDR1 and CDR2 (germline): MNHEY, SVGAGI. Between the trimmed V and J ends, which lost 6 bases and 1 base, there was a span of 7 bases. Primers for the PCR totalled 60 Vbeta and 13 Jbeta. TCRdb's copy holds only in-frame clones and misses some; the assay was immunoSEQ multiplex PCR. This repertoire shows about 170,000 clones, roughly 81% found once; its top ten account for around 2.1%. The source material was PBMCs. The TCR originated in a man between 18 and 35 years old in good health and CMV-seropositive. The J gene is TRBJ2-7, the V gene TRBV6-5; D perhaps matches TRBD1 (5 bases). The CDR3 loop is CASRDTSYEQYF. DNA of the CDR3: TGTGCCAGCAGGGACACGTCCTACGAGCAGTACTTC.